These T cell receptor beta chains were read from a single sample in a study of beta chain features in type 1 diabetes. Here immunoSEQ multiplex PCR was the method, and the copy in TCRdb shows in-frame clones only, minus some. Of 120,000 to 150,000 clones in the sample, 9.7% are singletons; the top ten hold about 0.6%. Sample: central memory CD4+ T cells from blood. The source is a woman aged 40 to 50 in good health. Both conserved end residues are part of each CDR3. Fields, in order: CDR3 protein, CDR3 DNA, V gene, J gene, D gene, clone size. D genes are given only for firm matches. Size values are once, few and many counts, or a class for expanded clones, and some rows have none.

CASSPSNYAQETQYF	TGTGCCAGCAGCCCCTCGAATTACGCGCAAGAGACCCAGTACTTC	TRBV7-9	TRBJ2-5	-	-
CASSLAGTYNSPLHF	TGCGCCAGCAGCTTAGCCGGGACCTATAATTCACCCCTCCACTTT	TRBV5-1	TRBJ1-6	-	few
CASSFYQGGRTGELFF	TGTGCCAGCAGCTTTTATCAGGGGGGCCGGACCGGGGAGCTGTTTTTT	TRBV13	TRBJ2-2	-	few
CSASGLETQYF	TGCAGTGCTAGCGGTCTTGAGACCCAGTACTTC	TRBV20-1	TRBJ2-5	-	few
CASSSSTGQETQYF	TGTGCCAGCTCCTCCTCCACCGGGCAAGAGACCCAGTACTTC	TRBV18	TRBJ2-5	-	-
CASRLQGQPRGTQYF	TGTGCCAGCAGACTTCAGGGACAGCCCAGGGGGACCCAGTACTTC	TRBV6-6	TRBJ2-5	TRBD1	-
CASSLAGTGVSETQYF	TGCGCCAGCAGCTTGGCCGGGACAGGGGTATCGGAGACCCAGTACTTC	TRBV5-1	TRBJ2-5	TRBD1	-
CASSQREFYEQYF	TGCGCCAGCAGCCAGCGCGAGTTTTACGAGCAGTACTTC	TRBV4-1	TRBJ2-7	-	-
CAISEWGGTNEKLFF	TGTGCCATCAGTGAGTGGGGAGGGACTAATGAAAAACTGTTTTTT	TRBV10-3	TRBJ1-4	-	-
CASRWGANYGYTF	TGTGCCAGCAGGTGGGGAGCTAACTATGGCTACACCTTC	TRBV27	TRBJ1-2	-	few
CASSGGAGYNEQFF	TGTGCCAGCAGTGGGGGAGCGGGGTACAATGAGCAGTTCTTC	TRBV25-1	TRBJ2-1	TRBD2	few
CASSSTGTRSDTQYF	TGTGCCAGCAGCTCGACCGGGACTAGATCAGATACGCAGTATTTT	TRBV6-1	TRBJ2-3	TRBD2	few
CASSSTGLPEKLFF	TGTGCCAGCAGCTCCACAGGGCTACCCGAAAAACTGTTTTTT	TRBV7-2	TRBJ1-4	-	few
CASSMRQVASPLHF	TGTGCCAGTAGTATGAGGCAAGTGGCTTCACCCCTCCACTTT	TRBV19	TRBJ1-6	-	-
CASSLAGGNGVEQFF	TGTGCCAGCAGCTTAGCGGGGGGGAATGGGGTAGAGCAGTTCTTC	TRBV7-6	TRBJ2-1	TRBD2	-
CASRRGGGSTDTQYF	TGTGCCAGCAGACGGGGCGGGGGGTCGACAGATACGCAGTATTTT	TRBV14	TRBJ2-3	TRBD2	-
CASSRSYRDRVPPDTQYF	TGCGCCAGCAGCAGATCATACCGGGACAGGGTCCCTCCAGATACGCAGTATTTT	TRBV5-1	TRBJ2-3	TRBD1	-
CASTEQGAGATQYF	TGTGCCAGCACGGAACAGGGGGCTGGGGCGACCCAGTACTTC	TRBV6-6	TRBJ2-5	TRBD1	few
CASRPRGGSRSYEQYF	TGTGCCAGCAGACCTCGAGGAGGCAGCCGCTCCTACGAGCAGTACTTC	TRBV7-8	TRBJ2-7	-	few
CASRGDMRGAFF	TGTGCCAGCAGGGGGGACATGAGGGGGGCTTTCTTT	TRBV28	TRBJ1-1	-	few
CASSLVFRGGSYNEQFF	TGTGCCAGCAGCTTGGTTTTTCGGGGGGGCTCCTACAATGAGCAGTTCTTC	TRBV5-6	TRBJ2-1	TRBD2	few
CASNMQGQETQYF	TGTGCCAGCAATATGCAGGGACAAGAGACCCAGTACTTC	TRBV2	TRBJ2-5	-	few